This T cell receptor (beta chain) comes out of a study of Graves' ophthalmopathy and Graves' hyperthyroidism. Study findings and constraints: Most thyroid clonotypes with frequency above 0.001 were detected in blood too. Both an approximately 71% sensitivity and a 72.22% specificity characterized the model's predictions of ophthalmopathy progression. A roughly 81% specificity and roughly 90% sensitivity were achieved by a 13-signature model that separated ophthalmopathy from stable hyperthyroidism.

Enrollment excluded any patients with other autoimmune diseases, uncontrolled infections, pregnancy or lactation. This clonotype occurred once. The antigen remains unidentified. Germline and junction disagree at one end, which may indicate a read error. The CDR3 covers 13 residues. Germline assignment: CDR1 MNHNS and CDR2 SASEGT. The study amplified TCR beta CDR3 regions using RNA transcripts. Second-round multiplex PCR followed a first-round RT-PCR using HTBI primers. TCRdb fed the multiplex PCR reads into MiXCR, producing one record per CDR3 protein. The profile shows 360,000 or so distinct CDR3 sequences, around 16% of them singletons.

This TCR derives from a woman aged 18-29 years with Graves' ophthalmopathy. The specimen sequenced was peripheral blood. The chain employs TRBV6-1 and TRBJ1-1, with TRBD1 matching 7 bases. The CDR3 loop reads CASSAIATGECGF. As DNA, the CDR3 is TGTGCCAGCAGTGCAATAGCAACAGGGGAGTGTGGGTTT.